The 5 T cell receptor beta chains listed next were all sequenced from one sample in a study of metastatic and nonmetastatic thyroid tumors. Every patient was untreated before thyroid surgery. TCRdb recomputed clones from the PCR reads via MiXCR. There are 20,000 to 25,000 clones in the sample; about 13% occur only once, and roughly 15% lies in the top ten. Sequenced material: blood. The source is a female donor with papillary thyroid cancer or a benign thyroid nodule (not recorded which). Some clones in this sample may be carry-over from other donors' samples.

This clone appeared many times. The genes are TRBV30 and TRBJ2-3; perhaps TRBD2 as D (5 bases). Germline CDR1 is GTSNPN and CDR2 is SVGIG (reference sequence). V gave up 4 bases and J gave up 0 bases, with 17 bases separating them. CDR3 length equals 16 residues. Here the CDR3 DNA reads TGTGCCTGGACCCACGGCGGTGGCGGGAGCACAGATACGCAGTATTTT. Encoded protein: CAWTHGGGGSTDTQYF.

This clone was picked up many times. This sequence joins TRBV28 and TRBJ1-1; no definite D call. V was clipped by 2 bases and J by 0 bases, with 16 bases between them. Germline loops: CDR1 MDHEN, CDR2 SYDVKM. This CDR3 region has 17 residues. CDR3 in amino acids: CASSLPHGSGLNTEAFF. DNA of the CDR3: TGTGCCAGCAGTTTACCCCACGGTTCGGGCCTGAACACTGAAGCTTTCTTT.

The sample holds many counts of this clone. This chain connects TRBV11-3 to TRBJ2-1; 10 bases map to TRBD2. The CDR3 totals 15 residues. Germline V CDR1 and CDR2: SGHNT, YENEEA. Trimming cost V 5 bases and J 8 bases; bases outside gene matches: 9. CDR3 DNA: TGTGCCAGCAGCCAGGGGCTAGCGGGAGAGGATGAGCAGTTCTTC. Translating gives CASSQGLAGEDEQFF.

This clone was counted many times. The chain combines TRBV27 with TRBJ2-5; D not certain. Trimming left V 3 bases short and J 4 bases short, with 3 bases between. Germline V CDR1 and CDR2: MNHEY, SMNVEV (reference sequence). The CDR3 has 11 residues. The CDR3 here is CASSFAETQYF. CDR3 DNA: TGTGCCAGCAGTTTCGCAGAGACCCAGTACTTC.

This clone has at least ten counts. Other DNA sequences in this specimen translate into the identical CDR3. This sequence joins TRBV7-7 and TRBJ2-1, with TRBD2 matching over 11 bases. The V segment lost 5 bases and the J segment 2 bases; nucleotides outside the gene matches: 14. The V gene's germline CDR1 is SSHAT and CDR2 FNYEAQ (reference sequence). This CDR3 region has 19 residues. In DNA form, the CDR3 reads TGTGCCAGCAGCACCTCAGTGGGACTAGCGGAGCCTACCTACAATGAGCAGTTCTTC. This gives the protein CASSTSVGLAEPTYNEQFF.